This section outlines one T cell receptor (beta chain) sequence together with its context. Its antigen is unknown. The data were taken from a study of T cell responses to AZD1222 COVID-19 vaccine. Findings and limits, study-wide: Donors were largely white British and mainly female; clonal diversity was possibly underestimated.

The data were produced by immunoSEQ multiplex PCR, yet TCRdb's version contains in-frame clones alone and is incomplete. The sample has over 50,000 clones, roughly three quarters seen once. This TCR was sampled from an adult who received the AZD1222 COVID-19 vaccine. This specimen consisted of peripheral blood, obtained 28 days after the second AZD1222 dose.

In nucleotides, the CDR3 is TGTGCCTGGAGTGTATGGATTGGGCGCGAGCAGTACTTC. It specifies CAWSVWIGREQYF. The rearrangement links TRBV30 to TRBJ2-7, with D uncertain. Trimming took 0 bases from V and 6 from J, leaving 12 bases between them. CDR3 length: 13 amino acids. Germline V gene data show CDR1 as GTSNPN and CDR2 as SVGIG (reference sequence).